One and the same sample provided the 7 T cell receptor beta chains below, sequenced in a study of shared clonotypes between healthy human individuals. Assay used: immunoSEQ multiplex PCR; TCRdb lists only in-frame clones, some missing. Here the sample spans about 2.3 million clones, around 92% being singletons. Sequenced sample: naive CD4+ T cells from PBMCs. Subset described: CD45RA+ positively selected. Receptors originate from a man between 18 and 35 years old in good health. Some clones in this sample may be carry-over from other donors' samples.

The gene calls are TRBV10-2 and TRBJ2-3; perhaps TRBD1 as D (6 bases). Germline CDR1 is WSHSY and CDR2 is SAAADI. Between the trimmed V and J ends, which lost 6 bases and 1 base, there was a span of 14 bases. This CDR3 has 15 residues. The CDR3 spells CASRAVAGGTDTQYF. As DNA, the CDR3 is TGCGCCAGCAGGGCAGTGGCAGGGGGCACAGATACGCAGTATTTT.

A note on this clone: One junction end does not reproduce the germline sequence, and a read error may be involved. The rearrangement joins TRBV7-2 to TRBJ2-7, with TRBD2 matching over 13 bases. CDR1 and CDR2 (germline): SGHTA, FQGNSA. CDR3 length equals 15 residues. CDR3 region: CASSLGGTSGTEQYF. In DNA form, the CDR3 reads TGTGCCAGCAGTTTAGGCGGGACTAGCGGGACCGAGCAGTACTTC.

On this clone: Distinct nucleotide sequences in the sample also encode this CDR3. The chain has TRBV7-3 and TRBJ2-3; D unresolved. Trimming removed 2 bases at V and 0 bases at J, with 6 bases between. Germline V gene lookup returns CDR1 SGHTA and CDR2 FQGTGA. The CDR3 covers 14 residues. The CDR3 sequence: CASSLGPSTDTQYF. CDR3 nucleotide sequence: TGTGCCAGCAGCTTAGGCCCCAGCACAGATACGCAGTATTTT.

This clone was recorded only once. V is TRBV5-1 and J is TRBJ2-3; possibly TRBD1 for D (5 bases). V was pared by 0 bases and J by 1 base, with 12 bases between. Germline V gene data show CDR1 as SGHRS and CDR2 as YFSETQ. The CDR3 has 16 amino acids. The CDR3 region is CASSLEGDSGTDTQYF. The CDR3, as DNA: TGCGCCAGCAGCTTGGAAGGGGATTCAGGCACAGATACGCAGTATTTT.

The CDR3 DNA follows: TGCGCCAGCAGCCAAGAGGCCTTTCCGGGGGCCTACGAGCAGTACTTC. Translating it yields CASSQEAFPGAYEQYF. This sequence joins TRBV4-1 and TRBJ2-7; D might be TRBD2 (6 bases). V lost 0 bases and J lost 2, with 14 bases in between. CDR3 length: 16 residues. CDR1 and CDR2 (germline): MGHRA, YSYEKL.

CDR3 bases: TGTGCCAGCAGCAAAGGGTCCTGGGGTAGGGGTTGGGAGACCCAGTACTTC. Translated, it gives CASSKGSWGRGWETQYF. The chain combines TRBV21-1 with TRBJ2-5; TRBD1, as called in the table, went unchecked against the DNA. TRBV21-1 is an annotated pseudogene. This CDR3 contains 17 residues.

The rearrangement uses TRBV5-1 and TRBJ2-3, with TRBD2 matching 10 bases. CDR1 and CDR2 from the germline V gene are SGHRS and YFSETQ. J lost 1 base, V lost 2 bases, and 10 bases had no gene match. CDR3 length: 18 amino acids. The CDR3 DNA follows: TGCGCCAGCAGCTTCGGGCTAGCGGGAGCGGACCGCACAGATACGCAGTATTTT. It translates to CASSFGLAGADRTDTQYF.